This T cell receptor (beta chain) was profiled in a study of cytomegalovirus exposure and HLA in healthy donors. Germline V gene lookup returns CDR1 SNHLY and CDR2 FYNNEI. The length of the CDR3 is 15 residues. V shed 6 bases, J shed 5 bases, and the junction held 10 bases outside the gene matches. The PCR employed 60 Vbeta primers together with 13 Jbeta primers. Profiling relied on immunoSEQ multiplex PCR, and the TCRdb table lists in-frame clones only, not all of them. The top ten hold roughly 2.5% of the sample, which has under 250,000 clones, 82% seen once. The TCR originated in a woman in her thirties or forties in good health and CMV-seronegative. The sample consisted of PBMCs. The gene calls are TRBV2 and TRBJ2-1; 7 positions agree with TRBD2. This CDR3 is CASSGTGGTNNEQFF. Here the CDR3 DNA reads TGTGCCAGCAGCGGCACGGGGGGTACTAACAATGAGCAGTTCTTC.